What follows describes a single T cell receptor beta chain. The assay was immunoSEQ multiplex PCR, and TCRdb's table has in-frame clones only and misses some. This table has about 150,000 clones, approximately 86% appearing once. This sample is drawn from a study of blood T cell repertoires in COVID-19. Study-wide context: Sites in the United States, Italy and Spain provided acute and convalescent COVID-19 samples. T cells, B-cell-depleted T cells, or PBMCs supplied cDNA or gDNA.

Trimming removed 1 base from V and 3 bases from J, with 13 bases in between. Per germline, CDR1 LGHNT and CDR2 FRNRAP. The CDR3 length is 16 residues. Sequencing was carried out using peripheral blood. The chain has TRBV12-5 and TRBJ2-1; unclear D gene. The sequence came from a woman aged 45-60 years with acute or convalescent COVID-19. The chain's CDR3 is CASGLGLTPVYNEQFF. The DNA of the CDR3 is TGTGCTAGTGGTTTGGGACTCACCCCGGTCTACAATGAGCAGTTCTTC.